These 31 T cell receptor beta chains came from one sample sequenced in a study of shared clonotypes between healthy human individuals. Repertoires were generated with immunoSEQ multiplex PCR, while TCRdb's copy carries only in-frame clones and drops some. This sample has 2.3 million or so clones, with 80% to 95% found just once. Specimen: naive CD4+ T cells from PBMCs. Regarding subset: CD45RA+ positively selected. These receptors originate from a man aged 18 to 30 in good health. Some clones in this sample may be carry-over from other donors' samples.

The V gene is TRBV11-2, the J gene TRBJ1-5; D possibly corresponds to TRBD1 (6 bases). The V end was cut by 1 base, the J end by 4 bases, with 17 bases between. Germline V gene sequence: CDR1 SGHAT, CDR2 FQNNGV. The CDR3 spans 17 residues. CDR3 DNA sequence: TGTGCCAGCAGCTTAGGACTCCGGGGGGGCCCTAATCAGCCCCAGCATTTT. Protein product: CASSLGLRGGPNQPQHF.

CDR3 nucleotides: TGCAGCGCCCTTCGACAGGGAACGAGGGGCTACACCTTC. Translation: CSALRQGTRGYTF. The gene calls are TRBV29-1 and TRBJ1-2, with 7 bases fitting TRBD1. V gave up 7 bases and J gave up 8 bases; unmatched junction bases: 13. Germline lookup yields CDR1 SQVTM and CDR2 ANQGSEA. The CDR3 is 13 amino acids.

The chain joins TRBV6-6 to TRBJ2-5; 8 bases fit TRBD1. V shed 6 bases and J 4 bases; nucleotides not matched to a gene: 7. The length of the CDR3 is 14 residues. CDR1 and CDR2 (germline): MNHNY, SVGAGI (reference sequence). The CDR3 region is CASRLQGARETQYF. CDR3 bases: TGTGCCAGCAGACTTCAGGGGGCGAGAGAGACCCAGTACTTC.

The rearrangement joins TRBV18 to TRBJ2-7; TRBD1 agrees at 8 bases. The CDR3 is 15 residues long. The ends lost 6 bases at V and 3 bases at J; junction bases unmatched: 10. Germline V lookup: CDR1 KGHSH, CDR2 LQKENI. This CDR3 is CASSGRGTGFYEQYF. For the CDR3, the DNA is TGTGCCAGCTCGGGGCGCGGGACAGGATTCTACGAGCAGTACTTC.

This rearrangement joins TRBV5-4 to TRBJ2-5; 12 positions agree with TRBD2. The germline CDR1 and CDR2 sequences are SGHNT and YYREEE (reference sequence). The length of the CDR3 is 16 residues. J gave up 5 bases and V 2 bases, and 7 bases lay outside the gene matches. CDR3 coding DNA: TGTGCCAGCAGCTTTCTAGCGGGAGGGCCCCGGGAGACCCAGTACTTC. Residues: CASSFLAGGPRETQYF.

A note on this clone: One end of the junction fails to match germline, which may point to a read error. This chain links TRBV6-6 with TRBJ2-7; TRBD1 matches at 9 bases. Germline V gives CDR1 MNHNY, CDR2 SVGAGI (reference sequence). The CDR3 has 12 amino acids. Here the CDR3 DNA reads TGTGCCAGCAGTTACCGGACAGGGGACCTTCTCTTC. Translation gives CASSYRTGDLLF.

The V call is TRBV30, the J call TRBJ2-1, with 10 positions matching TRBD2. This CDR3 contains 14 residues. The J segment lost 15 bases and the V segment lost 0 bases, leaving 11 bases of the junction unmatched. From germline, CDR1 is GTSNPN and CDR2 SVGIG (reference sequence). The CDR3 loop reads CAWSVSLAGASLFF. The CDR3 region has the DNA TGTGCCTGGAGTGTAAGTCTAGCGGGAGCCTCCTTGTTCTTC.

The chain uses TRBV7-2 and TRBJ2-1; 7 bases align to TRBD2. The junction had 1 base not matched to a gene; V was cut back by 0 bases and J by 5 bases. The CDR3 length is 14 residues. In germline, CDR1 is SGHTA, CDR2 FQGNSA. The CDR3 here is CASSLASGNNEQFF. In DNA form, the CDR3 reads TGTGCCAGCAGCTTAGCCAGCGGGAACAATGAGCAGTTCTTC.

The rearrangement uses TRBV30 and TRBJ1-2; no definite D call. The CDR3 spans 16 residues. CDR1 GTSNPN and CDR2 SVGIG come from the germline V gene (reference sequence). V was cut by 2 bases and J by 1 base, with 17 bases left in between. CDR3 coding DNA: TGTGCCTGGAGTAAAAAGCCAGGCGGACTTAACTATGGCTACACCTTC. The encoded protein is CAWSKKPGGLNYGYTF.

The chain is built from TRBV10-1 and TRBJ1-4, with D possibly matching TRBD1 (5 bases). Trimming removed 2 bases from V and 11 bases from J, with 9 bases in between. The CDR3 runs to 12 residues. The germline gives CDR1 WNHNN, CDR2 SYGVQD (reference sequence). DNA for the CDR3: TGCGCCAGCAGTGAGAGTTCAGGGAAACTGTTTTTT. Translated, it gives CASSESSGKLFF.

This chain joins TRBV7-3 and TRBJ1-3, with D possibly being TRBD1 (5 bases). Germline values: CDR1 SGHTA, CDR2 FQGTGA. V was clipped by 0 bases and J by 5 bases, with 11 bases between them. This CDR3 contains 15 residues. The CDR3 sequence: CASSLTGVGRNTIYF. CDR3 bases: TGTGCCAGCAGCTTAACAGGGGTTGGTAGAAACACCATATATTTT.

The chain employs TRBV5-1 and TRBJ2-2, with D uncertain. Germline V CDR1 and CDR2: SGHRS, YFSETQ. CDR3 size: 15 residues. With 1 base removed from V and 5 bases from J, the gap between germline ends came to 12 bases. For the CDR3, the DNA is TGCGCCAGCAGCTTGTCTGGGTCCAGTACCGGGGAGCTGTTTTTT. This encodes CASSLSGSSTGELFF. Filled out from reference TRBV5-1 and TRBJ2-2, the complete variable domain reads KAGVTQTPRYLIKTRGQQVTLSCSPISGHRSVSWYQQTPGQGLQFLFEYFSETQRNKGNFPGRFSGRQFSNSRSEMNVSTLELGDSALYLCASSLSGSSTGELFFGEGSRLTVL.

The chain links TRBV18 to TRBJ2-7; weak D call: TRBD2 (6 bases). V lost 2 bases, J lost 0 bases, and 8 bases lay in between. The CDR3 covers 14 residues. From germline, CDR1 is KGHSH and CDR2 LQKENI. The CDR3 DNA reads TGTGCCAGCTCACCATTGGAGGGCTCCTACGAGCAGTACTTC. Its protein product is CASSPLEGSYEQYF.

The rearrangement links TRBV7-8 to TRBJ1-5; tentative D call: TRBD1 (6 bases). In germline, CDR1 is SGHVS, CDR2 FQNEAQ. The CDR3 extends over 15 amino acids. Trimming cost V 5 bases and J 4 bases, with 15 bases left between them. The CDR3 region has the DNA TGTGCCAGCAGCGCGCGGAGGACAGCTAATCAGCCCCAGCATTTT. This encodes CASSARRTANQPQHF.

The CDR3 nucleotides read TGCGCCAGCAGCGATCAAGGGACAGAAGGTGAAAAACTGTTTTTT. It is translated as CASSDQGTEGEKLFF. V is TRBV5-1 and J is TRBJ1-4; 7 bases are a match to TRBD1. The V gene end was trimmed by 4 bases and the J gene end by 7 bases; junction bases not matched to a gene: 10. The CDR3 is 15 residues long. Germline V lookup: CDR1 SGHRS, CDR2 YFSETQ.

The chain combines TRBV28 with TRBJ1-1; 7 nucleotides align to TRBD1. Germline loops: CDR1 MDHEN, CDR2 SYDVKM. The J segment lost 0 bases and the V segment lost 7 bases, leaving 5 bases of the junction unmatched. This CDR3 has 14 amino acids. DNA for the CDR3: TGTGCCAGCACCCCGGGACAGATGAACACTGAAGCTTTCTTT. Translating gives CASTPGQMNTEAFF.

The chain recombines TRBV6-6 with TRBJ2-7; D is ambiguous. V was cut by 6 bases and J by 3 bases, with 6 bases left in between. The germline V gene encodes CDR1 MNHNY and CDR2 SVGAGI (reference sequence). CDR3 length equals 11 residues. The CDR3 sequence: CASSPRYEQYF. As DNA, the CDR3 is TGTGCCAGCAGCCCCCGCTACGAGCAGTACTTC.

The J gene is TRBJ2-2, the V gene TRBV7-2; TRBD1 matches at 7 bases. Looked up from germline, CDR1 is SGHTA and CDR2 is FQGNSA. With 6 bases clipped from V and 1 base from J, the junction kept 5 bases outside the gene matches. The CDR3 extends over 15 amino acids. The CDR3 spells CASRPGQLNTGELFF. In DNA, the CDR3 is TGTGCCAGCAGGCCGGGACAGCTGAACACCGGGGAGCTGTTTTTT.

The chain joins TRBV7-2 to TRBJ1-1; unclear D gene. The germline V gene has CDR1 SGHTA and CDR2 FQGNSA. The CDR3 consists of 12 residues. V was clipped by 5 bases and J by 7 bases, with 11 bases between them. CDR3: CASSREKLEAFF. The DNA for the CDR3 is TGTGCCAGCAGCCGGGAAAAGCTTGAAGCTTTCTTT.

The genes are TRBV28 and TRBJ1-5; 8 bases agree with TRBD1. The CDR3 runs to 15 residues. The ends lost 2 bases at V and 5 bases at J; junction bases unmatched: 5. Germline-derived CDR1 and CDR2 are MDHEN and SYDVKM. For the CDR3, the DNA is TGTGCCAGCAGTTTAGGGGACAGGAAGCATCAGCCCCAGCATTTT. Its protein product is CASSLGDRKHQPQHF.

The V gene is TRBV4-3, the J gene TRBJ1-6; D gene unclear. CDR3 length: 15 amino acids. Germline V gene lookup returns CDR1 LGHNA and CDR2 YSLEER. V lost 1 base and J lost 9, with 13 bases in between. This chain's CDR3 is CASSQVAILGSPLHF. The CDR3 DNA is TGCGCCAGCAGCCAAGTCGCCATACTGGGTTCACCCCTCCACTTT.

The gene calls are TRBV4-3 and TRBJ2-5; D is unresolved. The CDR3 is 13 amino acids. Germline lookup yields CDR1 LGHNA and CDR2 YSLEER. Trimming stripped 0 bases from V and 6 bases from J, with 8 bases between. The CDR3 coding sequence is TGCGCCAGCAGCCAAGATCTTAGGAAGACCCAGTACTTC. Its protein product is CASSQDLRKTQYF.

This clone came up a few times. The CDR3 DNA reads TGCGCCAGCAGTCAAGACACAGGGAACACTGAAGCTTTCTTT. It specifies CASSQDTGNTEAFF. This chain uses TRBV5-1 with TRBJ1-1; a possible D gene is TRBD1 (5 bases). Germline V gene sequence: CDR1 SGHRS, CDR2 YFSETQ. Trimming removed 5 bases at V and 1 base at J, with 12 bases between. CDR3 length: 14 amino acids.

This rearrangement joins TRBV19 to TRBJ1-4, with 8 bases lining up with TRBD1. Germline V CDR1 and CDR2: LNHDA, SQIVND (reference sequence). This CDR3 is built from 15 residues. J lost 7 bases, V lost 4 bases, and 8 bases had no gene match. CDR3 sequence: CASSTRQGSSEKLFF. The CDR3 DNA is TGTGCCAGTAGTACCCGACAGGGGTCGAGTGAAAAACTGTTTTTT.

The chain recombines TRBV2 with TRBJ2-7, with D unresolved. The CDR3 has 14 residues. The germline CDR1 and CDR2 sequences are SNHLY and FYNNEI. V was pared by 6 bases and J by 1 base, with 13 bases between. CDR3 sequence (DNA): TGTGCCAGCAGACAATTTCCTCTTTCCTACGAGCAGTACTTC. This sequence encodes CASRQFPLSYEQYF.

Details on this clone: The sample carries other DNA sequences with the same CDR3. For the CDR3, the DNA is TGTGCCAGCTCACCATTGGATTCGACAGATACGCAGTATTTT. Amino acid sequence: CASSPLDSTDTQYF. V gene TRBV18 combines with J gene TRBJ2-3; D call uncertain. The CDR3 sequence is 14 residues long. Looked up from germline, CDR1 is KGHSH and CDR2 is LQKENI. The germline V and J ends were trimmed by 2 bases and 3 bases, with 9 bases remaining between them.

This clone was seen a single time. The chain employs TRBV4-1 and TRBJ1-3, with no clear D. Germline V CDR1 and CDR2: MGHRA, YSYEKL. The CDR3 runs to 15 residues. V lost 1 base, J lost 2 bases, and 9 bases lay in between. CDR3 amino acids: CASSQVGTAGNTIYF. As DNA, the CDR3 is TGCGCCAGCAGCCAAGTCGGTACTGCTGGAAACACCATATATTTT.

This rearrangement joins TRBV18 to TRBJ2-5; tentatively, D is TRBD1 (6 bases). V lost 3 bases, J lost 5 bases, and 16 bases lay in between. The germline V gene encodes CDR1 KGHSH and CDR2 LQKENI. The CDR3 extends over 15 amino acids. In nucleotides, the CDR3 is TGTGCCAGCTCACCCCCGGGACATCGTTCTGAGACCCAGTACTTC. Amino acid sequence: CASSPPGHRSETQYF.

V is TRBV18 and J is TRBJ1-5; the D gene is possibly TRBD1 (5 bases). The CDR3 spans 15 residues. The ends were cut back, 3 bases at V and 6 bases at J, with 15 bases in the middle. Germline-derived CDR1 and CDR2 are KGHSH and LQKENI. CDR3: CASSPPGKWGQPQHF. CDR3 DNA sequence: TGTGCCAGCTCACCCCCAGGGAAATGGGGTCAGCCCCAGCATTTT.

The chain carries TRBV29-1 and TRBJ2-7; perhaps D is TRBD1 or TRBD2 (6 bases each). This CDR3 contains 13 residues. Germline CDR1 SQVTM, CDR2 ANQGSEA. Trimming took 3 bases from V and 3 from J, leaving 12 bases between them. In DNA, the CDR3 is TGCAGCGTTGATGTGGGGGGCCTCTACGAGCAGTACTTC. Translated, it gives CSVDVGGLYEQYF.

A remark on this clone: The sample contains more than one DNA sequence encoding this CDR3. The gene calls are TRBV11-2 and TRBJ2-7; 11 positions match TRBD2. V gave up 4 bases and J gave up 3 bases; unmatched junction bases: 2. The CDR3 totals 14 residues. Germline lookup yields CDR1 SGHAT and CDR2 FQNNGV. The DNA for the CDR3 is TGTGCCAGCAGCTCCACTAGCGGGAGCTACGAGCAGTACTTC. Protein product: CASSSTSGSYEQYF.